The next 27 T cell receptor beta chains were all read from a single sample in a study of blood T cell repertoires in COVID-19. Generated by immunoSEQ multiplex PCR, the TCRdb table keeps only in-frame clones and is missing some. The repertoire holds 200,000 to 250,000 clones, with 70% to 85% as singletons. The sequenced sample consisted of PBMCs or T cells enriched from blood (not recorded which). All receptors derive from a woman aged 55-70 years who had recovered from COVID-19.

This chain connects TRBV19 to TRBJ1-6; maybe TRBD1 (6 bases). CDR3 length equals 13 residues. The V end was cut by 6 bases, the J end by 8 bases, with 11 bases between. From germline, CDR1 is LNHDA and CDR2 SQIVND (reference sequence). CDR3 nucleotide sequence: TGTGCCAGTAGAGGGGGTAATGATTCACCCCTCCACTTT. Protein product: CASRGGNDSPLHF.

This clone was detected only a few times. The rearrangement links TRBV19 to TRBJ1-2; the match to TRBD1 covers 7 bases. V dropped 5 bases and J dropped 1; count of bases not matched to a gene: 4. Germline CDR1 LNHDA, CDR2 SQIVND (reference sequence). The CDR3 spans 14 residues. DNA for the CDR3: TGTGCCAGTAGTCCGGGACAGATTAACTATGGCTACACCTTC. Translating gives CASSPGQINYGYTF.

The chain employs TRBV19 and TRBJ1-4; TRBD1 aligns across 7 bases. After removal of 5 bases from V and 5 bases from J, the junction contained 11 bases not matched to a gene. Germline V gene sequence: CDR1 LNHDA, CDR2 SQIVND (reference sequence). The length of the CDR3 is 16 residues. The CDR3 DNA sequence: TGTGCCAGTAGTTCTAGACAGGGCCGGTCGAATGAAAAACTGTTTTTT. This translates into CASSSRQGRSNEKLFF.

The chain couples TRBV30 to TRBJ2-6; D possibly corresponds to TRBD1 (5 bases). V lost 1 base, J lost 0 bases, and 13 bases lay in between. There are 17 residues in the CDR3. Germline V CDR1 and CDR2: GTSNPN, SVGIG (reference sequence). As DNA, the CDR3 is TGTGCCTGGAGTGGGCAGGGAAGGAGCTCTGGGGCCAACGTCCTGACTTTC. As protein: CAWSGQGRSSGANVLTF.

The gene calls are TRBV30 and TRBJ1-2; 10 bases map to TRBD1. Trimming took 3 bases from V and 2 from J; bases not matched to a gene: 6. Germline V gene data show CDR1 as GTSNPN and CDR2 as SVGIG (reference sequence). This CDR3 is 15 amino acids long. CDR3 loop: CAWRRAGQGNYGYTF. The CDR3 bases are TGTGCCTGGAGAAGAGCGGGACAGGGGAACTATGGCTACACCTTC.

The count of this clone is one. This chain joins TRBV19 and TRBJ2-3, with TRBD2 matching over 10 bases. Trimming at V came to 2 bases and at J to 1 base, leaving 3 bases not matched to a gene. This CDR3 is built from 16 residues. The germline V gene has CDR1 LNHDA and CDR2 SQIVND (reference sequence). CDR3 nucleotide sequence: TGTGCCAGTAGTATAAACAGCGGGGGGGGCACAGATACGCAGTATTTT. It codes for CASSINSGGGTDTQYF.

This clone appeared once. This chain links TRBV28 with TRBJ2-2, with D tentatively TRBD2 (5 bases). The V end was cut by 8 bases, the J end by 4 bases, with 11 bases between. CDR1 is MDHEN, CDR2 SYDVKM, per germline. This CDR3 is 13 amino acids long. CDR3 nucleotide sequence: TGTGCCAGCCGGTTGGGAGTCACCGGGGAGCTGTTTTTT. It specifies CASRLGVTGELFF.

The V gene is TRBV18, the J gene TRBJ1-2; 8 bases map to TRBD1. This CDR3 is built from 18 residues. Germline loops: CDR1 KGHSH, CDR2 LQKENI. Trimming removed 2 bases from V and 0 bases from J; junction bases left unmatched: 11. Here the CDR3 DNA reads TGTGCCAGCTCACCAACCATGGGACAGGAGTCAGCTAACTATGGCTACACCTTC. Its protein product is CASSPTMGQESANYGYTF.

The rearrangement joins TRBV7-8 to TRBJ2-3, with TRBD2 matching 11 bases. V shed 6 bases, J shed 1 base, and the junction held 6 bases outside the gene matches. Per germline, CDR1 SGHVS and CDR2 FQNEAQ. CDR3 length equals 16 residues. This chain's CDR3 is CASRPLAGGGTDTQYF. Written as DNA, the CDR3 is TGTGCCAGCAGACCCCTAGCGGGAGGAGGCACAGATACGCAGTATTTT.

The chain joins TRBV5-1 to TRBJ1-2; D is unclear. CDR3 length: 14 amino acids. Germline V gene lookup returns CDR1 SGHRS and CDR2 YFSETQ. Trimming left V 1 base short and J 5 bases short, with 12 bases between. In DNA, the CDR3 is TGCGCCAGCAGCTTGTATAACAGCCTGTATGGCTACACCTTC. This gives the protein CASSLYNSLYGYTF.

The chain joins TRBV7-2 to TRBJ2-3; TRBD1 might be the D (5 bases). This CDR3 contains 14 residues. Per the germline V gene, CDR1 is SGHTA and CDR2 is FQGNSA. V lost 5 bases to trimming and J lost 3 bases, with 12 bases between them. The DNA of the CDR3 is TGTGCCAGCAGCCCGCAGGGTCAGACAGATACGCAGTATTTT. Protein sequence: CASSPQGQTDTQYF.

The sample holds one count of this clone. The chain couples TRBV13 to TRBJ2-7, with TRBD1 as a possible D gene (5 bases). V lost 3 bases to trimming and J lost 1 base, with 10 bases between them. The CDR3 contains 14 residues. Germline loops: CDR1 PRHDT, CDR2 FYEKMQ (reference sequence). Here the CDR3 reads CASSFTTVSYEQYF. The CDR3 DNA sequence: TGTGCCAGCAGCTTTACGACAGTTTCCTACGAGCAGTACTTC.

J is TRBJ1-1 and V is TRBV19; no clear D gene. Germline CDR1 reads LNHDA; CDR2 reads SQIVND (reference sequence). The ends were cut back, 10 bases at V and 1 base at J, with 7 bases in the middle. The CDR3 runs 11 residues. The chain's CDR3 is CAIFRNTEAFF. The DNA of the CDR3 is TGTGCCATTTTCCGGAACACTGAAGCTTTCTTT.

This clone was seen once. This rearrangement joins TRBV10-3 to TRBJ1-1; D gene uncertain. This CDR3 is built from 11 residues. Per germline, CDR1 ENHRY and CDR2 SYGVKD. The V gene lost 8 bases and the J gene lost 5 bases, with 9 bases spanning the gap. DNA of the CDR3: TGTGCCATCCTCGAGGATACTGAAGCTTTCTTT. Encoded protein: CAILEDTEAFF.

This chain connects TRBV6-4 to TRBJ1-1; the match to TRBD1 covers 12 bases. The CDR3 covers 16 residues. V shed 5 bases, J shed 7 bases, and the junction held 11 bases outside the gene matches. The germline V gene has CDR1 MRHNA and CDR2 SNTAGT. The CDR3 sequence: CASSHLPGQGADEAFF. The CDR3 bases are TGTGCCAGCAGTCATCTTCCGGGACAGGGGGCCGATGAAGCTTTCTTT.

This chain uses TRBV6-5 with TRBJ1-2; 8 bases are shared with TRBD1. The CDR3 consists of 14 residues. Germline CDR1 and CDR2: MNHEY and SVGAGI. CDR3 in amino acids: CGCGQGGTNYGYTF. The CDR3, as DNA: TGTGGTTGTGGACAGGGAGGTACTAACTATGGCTACACCTTC.

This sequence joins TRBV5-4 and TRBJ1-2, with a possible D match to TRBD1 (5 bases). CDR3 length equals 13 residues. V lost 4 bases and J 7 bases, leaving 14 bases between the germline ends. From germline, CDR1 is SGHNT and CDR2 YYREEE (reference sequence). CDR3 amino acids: CASSREAGGGYTF. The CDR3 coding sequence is TGTGCCAGCAGCCGGGAGGCCGGGGGTGGCTACACCTTC.

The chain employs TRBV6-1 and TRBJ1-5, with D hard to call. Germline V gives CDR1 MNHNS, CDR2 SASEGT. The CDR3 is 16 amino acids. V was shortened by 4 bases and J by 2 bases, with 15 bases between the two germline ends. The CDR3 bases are TGTGCCAGCAGTGCAAGAGCTGATATCGGCAATCAGCCCCAGCATTTT. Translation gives CASSARADIGNQPQHF.

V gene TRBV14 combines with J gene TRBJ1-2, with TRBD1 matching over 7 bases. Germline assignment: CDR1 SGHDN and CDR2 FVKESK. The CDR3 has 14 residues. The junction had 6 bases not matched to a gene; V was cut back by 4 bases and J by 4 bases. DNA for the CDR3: TGTGCCAGCAGCCCACGGGGACAGAGCTATGGCTACACCTTC. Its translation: CASSPRGQSYGYTF.

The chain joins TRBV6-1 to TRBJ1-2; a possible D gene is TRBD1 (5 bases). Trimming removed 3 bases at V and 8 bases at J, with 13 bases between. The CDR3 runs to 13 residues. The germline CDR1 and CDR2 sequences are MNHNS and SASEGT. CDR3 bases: TGTGCCAGCAGTGACGTGGGGCGTGGAGGCTACACCTTC. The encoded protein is CASSDVGRGGYTF.

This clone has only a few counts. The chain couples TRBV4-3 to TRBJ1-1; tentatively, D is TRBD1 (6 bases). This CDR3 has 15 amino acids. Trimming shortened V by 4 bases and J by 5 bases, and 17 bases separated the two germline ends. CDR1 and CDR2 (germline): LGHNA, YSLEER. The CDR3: CASSPWRGAGTEAFF. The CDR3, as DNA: TGCGCCAGCAGCCCATGGCGGGGGGCGGGGACTGAAGCTTTCTTT.

CDR3 sequence: CATRLATSTDTQYF. The CDR3 DNA is TGTGCCACCAGACTAGCGACTAGCACAGATACGCAGTATTTT. This rearrangement joins TRBV2 to TRBJ2-3; 8 bases are a match to TRBD2. CDR1 and CDR2 (germline): SNHLY, FYNNEI. The length of the CDR3 is 14 residues. With 10 bases clipped from V and 0 bases from J, the junction kept 6 bases outside the gene matches.

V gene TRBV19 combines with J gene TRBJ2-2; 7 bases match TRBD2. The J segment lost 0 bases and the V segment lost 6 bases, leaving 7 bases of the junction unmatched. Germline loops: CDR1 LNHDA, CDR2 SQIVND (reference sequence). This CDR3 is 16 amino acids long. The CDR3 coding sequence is TGTGCCAGTAGAGCGGGGAGCACCGCGAACACCGGGGAGCTGTTTTTT. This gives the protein CASRAGSTANTGELFF.

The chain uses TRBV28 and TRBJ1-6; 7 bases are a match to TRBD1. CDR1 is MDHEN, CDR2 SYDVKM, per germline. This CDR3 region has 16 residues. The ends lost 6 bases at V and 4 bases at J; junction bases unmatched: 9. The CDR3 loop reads CASRPGTADYNSPLHF. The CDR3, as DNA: TGTGCCAGCAGACCTGGGACAGCAGATTATAATTCACCCCTCCACTTT.

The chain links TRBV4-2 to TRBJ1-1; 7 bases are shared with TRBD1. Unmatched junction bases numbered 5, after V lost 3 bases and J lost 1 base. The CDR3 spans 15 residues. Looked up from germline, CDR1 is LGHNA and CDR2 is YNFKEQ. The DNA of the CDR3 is TGTGCCAGCAGCCAGCCGGACAGGCCGAACACTGAAGCTTTCTTT. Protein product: CASSQPDRPNTEAFF.

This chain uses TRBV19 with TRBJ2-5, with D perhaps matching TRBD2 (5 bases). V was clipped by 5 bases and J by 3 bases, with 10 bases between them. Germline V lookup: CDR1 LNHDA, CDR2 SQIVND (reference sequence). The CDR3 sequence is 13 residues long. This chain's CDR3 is CASSVMREETQYF. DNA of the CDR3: TGTGCCAGTAGTGTCATGAGGGAAGAGACCCAGTACTTC.

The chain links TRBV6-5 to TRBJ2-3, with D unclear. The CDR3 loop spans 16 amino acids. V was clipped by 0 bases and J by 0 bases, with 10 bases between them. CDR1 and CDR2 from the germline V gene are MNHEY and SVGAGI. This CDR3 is CASSYSVRSSTDTQYF. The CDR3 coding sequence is TGTGCCAGCAGTTACTCGGTCAGGTCTAGCACAGATACGCAGTATTTT.